This T cell receptor (beta chain) was profiled in a study of blood T cell repertoires in COVID-19. Across the whole study: Researchers got acute and convalescent COVID-19 samples from the United States, Italy and Spain.

Per the germline V gene, CDR1 is SGHRS and CDR2 is YFSETQ. The V gene lost 1 base and the J gene lost 2 bases, with 13 bases spanning the gap. The CDR3 is 15 amino acids. In the study's own analysis: It was from reference gene primer amplification that nucleated cell counts were estimated. The assay was immunoSEQ multiplex PCR, and TCRdb's table has in-frame clones only and misses some. V, J and clone size were drawn from that table, and D and trimming were deduced from the DNA. The sample consists of 55,000 to 75,000 clones, around nine tenths of them appearing once. This clonotype originated in a man between 60 and 75 years old with acute or convalescent COVID-19. The specimen sequenced was peripheral blood. V gene TRBV5-1 combines with J gene TRBJ2-7; TRBD1 is a possible D gene (6 bases). The chain's CDR3 is CASSLFLDSAYEQYF. The CDR3 DNA follows: TGCGCCAGCAGCTTGTTTTTGGACAGTGCCTACGAGCAGTACTTC.